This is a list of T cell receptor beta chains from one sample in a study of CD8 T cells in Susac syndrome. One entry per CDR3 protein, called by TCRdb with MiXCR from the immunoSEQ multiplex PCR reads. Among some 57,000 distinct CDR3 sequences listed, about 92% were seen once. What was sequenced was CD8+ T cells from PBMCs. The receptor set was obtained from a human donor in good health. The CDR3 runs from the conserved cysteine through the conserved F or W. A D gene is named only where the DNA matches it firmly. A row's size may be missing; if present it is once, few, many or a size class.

CASSPVPRWGYGYTF,TGCGCCAGCAGTCCCGTACCCCGGTGGGGCTATGGCTACACCTTC,.,TRBV23-1,TRBJ1-2,.
CAWSATGNEQYF,TGTGCCTGGAGTGCGACAGGGAACGAGCAGTACTTC,TRBD1,TRBV30,TRBJ2-7,.
CASSTRGRQETQYF,TGCGCCAGCAGTACTCGGGGTAGACAAGAGACCCAGTACTTC,.,TRBV5-1,TRBJ2-5,.
CASSYLNSGELFF,TGTGCCAGCAGTTACCTGAACAGCGGGGAGCTGTTTTTT,.,TRBV6-5,TRBJ2-2,.
CASSQYRTSEPGELFF,TGCGCCAGCAGTCAATATAGGACTAGCGAGCCCGGGGAGCTGTTTTTT,TRBD2,TRBV23-1,TRBJ2-2,.
CASSNLRTDWGYEQYF,TGTGCCAGTAGTAATCTCCGGACAGACTGGGGCTACGAGCAGTACTTC,.,TRBV19,TRBJ2-7,.
CASRRDRDDYGYTF,TGTGCCAGCCGCCGGGACAGGGACGATTATGGCTACACCTTC,TRBD1,TRBV12-3/TRBV12-4,TRBJ1-2,.
CASSPGLAGGDTQYF,TGTGCCAGCAGCCCGGGACTAGCGGGGGGCGATACGCAGTATTTT,TRBD2,TRBV11-1,TRBJ2-3,.
CASSRDRQNQPQHF,TGCGCCAGCAGCCGGGACAGGCAAAATCAGCCCCAGCATTTT,TRBD1,TRBV4-3,TRBJ1-5,.
CSVVEAYEQYF,TGCAGCGTTGTAGAAGCCTACGAGCAGTACTTC,.,TRBV29-1,TRBJ2-7,.
CASSIASSGEYEQYF,TGTGCCAGTAGTATAGCGAGTAGCGGGGAATACGAGCAGTACTTC,TRBD2,TRBV19,TRBJ2-7,.
CASSARTSGAPNTGELFF,TGTGCCAGCAGTGCAAGGACTAGCGGGGCCCCGAACACCGGGGAGCTGTTTTTT,TRBD2,TRBV6-1,TRBJ2-2,.
CASSSEITSGETQYF,TGCGCCAGCAGCTCCGAAATCACTTCGGGGGAGACCCAGTACTTC,.,TRBV5-1,TRBJ2-5,.
CASSTTGTNQPQHF,TGTGCCAGCAGCACGACAGGGACAAATCAGCCCCAGCATTTT,TRBD1,TRBV27,TRBJ1-5,.
CASSEMRDRTQETQYF,TGTGCCAGCAGTGAAATGAGGGACAGAACCCAAGAGACCCAGTACTTC,TRBD1,TRBV6-1,TRBJ2-5,.
CASNQPAGGRNEQFF,TGTGCCAGCAACCAACCCGCTGGGGGGCGCAATGAGCAGTTCTTC,.,TRBV7-9,TRBJ2-1,.
CASSGRDRVNQFF,TGTGCCAGCTCTGGCCGGGACAGGGTGAACCAGTTCTTC,TRBD1,TRBV18,TRBJ2-1,.
CASSQIGQGTYNYEQYF,TGTGCCAGCAGCCAAATAGGACAGGGGACCTATAACTACGAGCAGTACTTC,TRBD1,TRBV3-1,TRBJ2-7,.
CTGGDSAYEQYF,TGCACCGGAGGGGACAGTGCCTACGAGCAGTACTTC,.,TRBV29-1,TRBJ2-7,.
CASSLIFQERLGSPLHF,TGTGCCAGCAGTTTAATCTTCCAGGAGCGTTTAGGTTCACCCCTCCACTTT,.,TRBV28,TRBJ1-6,.
CASSGWGTGEQYF,TGTGCCAGCAGCGGGTGGGGGACCGGCGAGCAGTACTTC,.,TRBV9,TRBJ2-7,.
CASSQDLGIPREQYF,TGCGCCAGCAGCCAAGATCTGGGTATCCCCAGGGAGCAGTACTTC,.,TRBV4-1,TRBJ2-7,.
CAWEGGQTSYEQYF,TGTGCCTGGGAGGGGGGACAAACCTCCTACGAGCAGTACTTC,.,TRBV30,TRBJ2-7,.
CASRYSTVMMNTEAFF,TGTGCCAGCCGATACTCGACAGTCATGATGAACACTGAAGCTTTCTTT,.,TRBV27,TRBJ1-1,.
CASSQDITSTDTQYF,TGCGCCAGCAGCCAAGATATCACTAGCACAGATACGCAGTATTTT,.,TRBV4-3,TRBJ2-3,.
CASSLDRGRRMAKETQYF,TGTGCCAGCAGCTTGGACAGGGGGCGGCGGATGGCGAAAGAGACCCAGTACTTC,TRBD1,TRBV5-6,TRBJ2-5,.
CASSLAPAAYEQYF,TGTGCCAGCAGCTTAGCTCCGGCCGCCTACGAGCAGTACTTC,.,TRBV7-2,TRBJ2-7,.
CASSLGPADEQFF,TGTGCCAGCAGTTTAGGTCCTGCCGATGAGCAGTTCTTC,.,TRBV12-3/TRBV12-4,TRBJ2-1,once
CASSESLKGVSYNEQFF,TGTGCCAGCAGTGAATCATTAAAGGGGGTCTCCTACAATGAGCAGTTCTTC,.,TRBV25-1,TRBJ2-1,.
CASSETGATNEKLFF,TGTGCCAGCAGCGAAACAGGTGCAACTAATGAAAAACTGTTTTTT,.,TRBV7-9,TRBJ1-4,.
CASSARRDTQYF,TGCGCCAGCAGCGCTCGGAGAGATACGCAGTATTTT,.,TRBV4-1,TRBJ2-3,.
CASGASQLAGNEQFF,TGTGCCAGCGGTGCCTCTCAACTAGCGGGCAATGAGCAGTTCTTC,TRBD2,TRBV6-5,TRBJ2-1,.
CSARDPGTGKFYEQYF,TGCAGTGCTAGAGATCCCGGGACAGGAAAGTTCTACGAGCAGTACTTC,TRBD1,TRBV20-1,TRBJ2-7,.
CASTRDRVAGELFF,TGTGCCAGCACCCGGGACAGGGTGGCCGGGGAGCTGTTTTTT,TRBD1,TRBV6-2/TRBV6-3,TRBJ2-2,.
CSVGGSNQPQHF,TGCAGCGTTGGGGGATCCAATCAGCCCCAGCATTTT,.,TRBV29-1,TRBJ1-5,.